The 18 T cell receptor beta chains below were found in one sample sequenced in a study of cytomegalovirus exposure and HLA in healthy donors. Primers for the PCR totalled 60 Vbeta and 13 Jbeta. Sequenced by immunoSEQ multiplex PCR; TCRdb stores in-frame clones only, minus some. Of 90,000 to 120,000 clones in the sample, approximately 73% are singletons; the top ten hold 3% to 4.5%. Specimen: PBMCs. These receptors were collected from a woman aged 50 to 60 in good health and CMV-seropositive.

Of note for this clone: Other DNA sequences of this sample code for an identical CDR3. V is TRBV19 and J is TRBJ2-7; 8 bases are a match to TRBD2. CDR1 and CDR2 from the germline V gene are LNHDA and SQIVND (reference sequence). V was pared by 6 bases and J by 5 bases, with 12 bases of the junction left unmatched. CDR3 length equals 15 residues. The CDR3 nucleotides read TGTGCCAGTAGACCCTCTCGGGGGGGCTTGAACGAGCAGTACTTC. As protein: CASRPSRGGLNEQYF.

The chain recombines TRBV10-3 with TRBJ2-3, with TRBD2 matching over 13 bases. The CDR3 runs 18 residues. Germline V lookup: CDR1 ENHRY, CDR2 SYGVKD. The V gene end was trimmed by 3 bases and the J gene end by 2 bases; junction bases not matched to a gene: 8. Here the CDR3 DNA reads TGTGCCATCAGTGAACTAGCGGGAGGGCTGTTGGACACAGATACGCAGTATTTT. This gives the protein CAISELAGGLLDTDTQYF.

This clone was counted between two and nine times. The CDR3 sequence: CASSFDRGQQAFF. The CDR3 coding sequence is TGTGCCAGCAGCTTCGACAGGGGGCAACAAGCTTTCTTT. This chain uses TRBV5-8 with TRBJ1-1; 10 bases are shared with TRBD1. CDR3 length: 13 residues. The ends lost 2 bases at V and 9 bases at J; junction bases unmatched: 4. Germline V gene sequence: CDR1 SGHTS, CDR2 YDEGEE.

This clone was seen a handful of times. The rearrangement uses TRBV2 and TRBJ1-6; D remains unclear. The CDR3 contains 14 residues. Per germline, CDR1 SNHLY and CDR2 FYNNEI. Trimming pared 6 bases from V and 6 bases from J, leaving 12 bases between. The CDR3 DNA follows: TGTGCCAGCAGACCTCCCGGGGTTAATTCACCCCTCCACTTT. Its translation: CASRPPGVNSPLHF.

There are a few counts of this clone. In DNA form, the CDR3 reads TGTGCCAGCGAGGGGACAGGACATTCCTATGGCTACACCTTC. Protein sequence: CASEGTGHSYGYTF. The chain recombines TRBV2 with TRBJ1-2, with 8 bases that match TRBD1. V was pared by 8 bases and J by 4 bases, with 9 bases of the junction left unmatched. The germline V gene has CDR1 SNHLY and CDR2 FYNNEI. This CDR3 has 14 amino acids. Together with reference TRBV2 and TRBJ1-2, the CDR3 gives the full variable domain: EPEVTQTPSHQVTQMGQEVILRCVPISNHLYFYWYRQILGQKVEFLVSFYNNEISEKSEIFDDQFSVERPDGSNFTLKIRSTKLEDSAMYFCASEGTGHSYGYTFGSGTRLTVV.

V is TRBV30 and J is TRBJ2-3, with D maybe TRBD2 (6 bases). The CDR3 spans 13 residues. Per the germline V gene, CDR1 is GTSNPN and CDR2 is SVGIG (reference sequence). V shed 6 bases and J shed 0 bases, with 10 bases lying between them. The CDR3 DNA is TGTGCCTGCCTTAGCGGAAGCACAGATACGCAGTATTTT. This codes for CACLSGSTDTQYF.

In this sample, this clone turned up once. The J gene is TRBJ2-7, the V gene TRBV15; no firm D call. The CDR3 runs 12 residues. V lost 0 bases and J 4 bases, leaving 4 bases between the germline ends. CDR1 and CDR2 (germline): LNHNV, YYDKDF (reference sequence). The CDR3 nucleotides are TGTGCCACCAGCAGAGACGGGTACGAGCAGTACTTC. Translating it yields CATSRDGYEQYF. Based on the CDR3 plus reference TRBV15 and TRBJ2-7, the full variable domain is DAMVIQNPRYQVTQFGKPVTLSCSQTLNHNVMYWYQQKSSQAPKLLFHYYDKDFNNEADTPDNFQSRRPNTSFCFLDIRSPGLGDTAMYLCATSRDGYEQYFGPGTRLTVT.

This clone was seen once. This chain connects TRBV7-6 to TRBJ2-1, with TRBD1 matching over 12 bases. The trim removed 3 bases at V and 5 bases at J, leaving 8 bases unmatched. The CDR3 has 17 residues. The germline gives CDR1 SGHVS, CDR2 FNYEAQ. DNA for the CDR3: TGTGCCAGCAGCTTTTGGGGACAGGGGGCGGGGAACAATGAGCAGTTCTTC. It specifies CASSFWGQGAGNNEQFF. Full variable domain (outside the CDR3, taken from reference TRBV7-6 and TRBJ2-1): GAGVSQSPRYKVTKRGQDVALRCDPISGHVSLYWYRQALGQGPEFLTYFNYEAQQDKSGLPNDRFSAERPEGSISTLTIQRTEQRDSAMYRCASSFWGQGAGNNEQFFGPGTRLTVL.

This sequence joins TRBV28 and TRBJ2-7, with 14 positions matching TRBD2. Germline V gene lookup returns CDR1 MDHEN and CDR2 SYDVKM. V lost 2 bases and J lost 4; bases outside the gene matches: 7. This CDR3 has 17 amino acids. CDR3 residues: CASSLTPGTSGSYEQYF. In nucleotides, the CDR3 is TGTGCCAGCAGTTTAACACCCGGGACTAGCGGGAGTTACGAGCAGTACTTC.

The V and J genes are TRBV11-2 and TRBJ1-2; TRBD1 might be the D (5 bases). Germline lookup yields CDR1 SGHAT and CDR2 FQNNGV. The CDR3 covers 14 residues. With 5 bases removed from V and 4 bases from J, the gap between germline ends came to 14 bases. The CDR3 region has the DNA TGTGCCAGCAGCGGTACAGGCAGGCCCTATGGCTACACCTTC. As protein: CASSGTGRPYGYTF. Using reference TRBV11-2 and TRBJ1-2 for the parts outside the CDR3, the full variable domain is EAGVAQSPRYKIIEKRQSVAFWCNPISGHATLYWYQQILGQGPKLLIQFQNNGVVDDSQLPKDRFSAERLKGVDSTLKIQPAKLEDSAVYLCASSGTGRPYGYTFGSGTRLTVV.

The chain uses TRBV30 and TRBJ2-1; D uncertain. V lost 4 bases, J lost 9 bases, and 10 bases lay in between. CDR3 length equals 11 residues. Germline V gene lookup returns CDR1 GTSNPN and CDR2 SVGIG (reference sequence). The chain's CDR3 is CAWIHPGEQFF. CDR3 bases: TGTGCCTGGATTCACCCAGGTGAGCAGTTCTTC.

J is TRBJ2-3 and V is TRBV27; D remains ambiguous. Germline values: CDR1 MNHEY, CDR2 SMNVEV (reference sequence). The CDR3 length is 15 residues. Trimming took off 6 bases at V and 0 bases at J, with 13 bases between the two ends. DNA for the CDR3: TGTGCCAGCAGCCCCCGGTCCCCTAGCACAGATACGCAGTATTTT. It codes for CASSPRSPSTDTQYF.

To note about this clone: At one of its ends the junction is not consistent with the germline gene, which may arise from a read error. The J gene is TRBJ1-4, the V gene TRBV2; TRBD1 aligns across 7 bases. The germline CDR1 and CDR2 sequences are SNHLY and FYNNEI. The CDR3 extends over 16 amino acids. CDR3 amino acids: CASSVFLTGQSEKLLF. The CDR3, as DNA: TGTGCCAGCAGTGTGTTCCTGACAGGGCAGAGTGAAAAACTGCTTTTT.

The chain is built from TRBV29-1 and TRBJ1-2; 8 nucleotides align to TRBD1. Germline CDR1 SQVTM, CDR2 ANQGSEA. V lost 7 bases to trimming and J lost 4 bases; unmatched junction nucleotides: 5. The CDR3 has 12 residues. The CDR3 DNA follows: TGCAGCGCATCAGGGGGCGCCTATGGCTACACCTTC. Protein product: CSASGGAYGYTF.

The rearrangement links TRBV15 to TRBJ1-5; D perhaps matches TRBD1 (6 bases). CDR3 length equals 14 residues. The ends were cut back, 4 bases at V and 2 bases at J, with 9 bases in the middle. The germline V gene has CDR1 LNHNV and CDR2 YYDKDF (reference sequence). CDR3 loop: CATSKTGRNQPQHF. CDR3 sequence (DNA): TGTGCCACCAGCAAGACAGGCCGCAATCAGCCCCAGCATTTT.

The chain combines TRBV7-3 with TRBJ1-1; TRBD1 is a possible D gene (5 bases). V gave up 1 base and J gave up 3 bases, with 15 bases separating them. The V gene's germline CDR1 is SGHTA and CDR2 FQGTGA. The CDR3 runs 16 residues. This CDR3 is CASSLITRVQDTEAFF. DNA for the CDR3: TGTGCCAGCAGCTTAATAACCAGGGTACAGGACACTGAAGCTTTCTTT.

V usage is TRBV11-3 and J usage is TRBJ1-1; TRBD1 is a possible D gene (5 bases). The CDR3 has 13 amino acids. Germline V gene lookup returns CDR1 SGHNT and CDR2 YENEEA. V lost 6 bases and J 4 bases, leaving 12 bases between the germline ends. CDR3 residues: CASSSQGGTEAFF. The CDR3 DNA reads as TGTGCCAGCAGTTCTCAGGGTGGCACTGAAGCTTTCTTT. The full variable domain, with the rest looked up from reference TRBV11-3 and TRBJ1-1, is EAGVVQSPRYKIIEKKQPVAFWCNPISGHNTLYWYLQNLGQGPELLIRYENEEAVDDSQLPKDRFSAERLKGVDSTLKIQPAELGDSAVYLCASSSQGGTEAFFGQGTRLTVV.

As to this clone: Other DNA variants within this sample encode the same CDR3. The chain uses TRBV27 and TRBJ2-1, with a possible D match to TRBD2 (5 bases). The germline CDR1 and CDR2 sequences are MNHEY and SMNVEV (reference sequence). Between the trimmed V and J ends, which lost 2 bases and 9 bases, there was a span of 17 bases. This CDR3 is 15 amino acids long. The CDR3 DNA reads as TGTGCCAGCAGTTTAACCGCCGCCCCGGCGGGTGAGCAGTTCTTC. Amino acid sequence: CASSLTAAPAGEQFF.